The TCR beta chain under discussion was sequenced for a study of OX40 agonist ivuxolimab in advanced cancers. Study summary: It was ivuxolimab, an agonistic anti-OX40 (CD134) antibody, that patients were treated with. Patients were treated with intravenous ivuxolimab, dosed at 0.01 to 10 mg/kg and infused every 2 weeks. Participants, roughly 80% male, averaged around 64 years of age, ranging from roughly 23 to 90.

Profiled with immunoSEQ multiplex PCR; TCRdb holds only in-frame clones, not every one. The sample holds tens of thousands of clones, about 88% seen once. Study-level results: Among T cells, CD8+ cells averaged more expanded clones than CD4+ cells.

About this clone: Its cognate antigen is unknown.

The germline CDR1 and CDR2 sequences are SGHAT and FQNNGV. The CDR3 runs 15 residues. J was trimmed by 5 bases and V by 3 bases; bases with no gene match: 9. The receptor was isolated from an adult with an advanced solid tumor such as melanoma, head and neck, liver or kidney cancer. V usage is TRBV11-2 and J usage is TRBJ2-5; 7 positions match TRBD1. The sequenced sample was CD4+ or CD8+ T cells sorted from blood, obtained in a trial of the OX40 agonist ivuxolimab. The CDR3 protein is CASSLGTGASETQYF. CDR3 bases: TGTGCCAGCAGCTTGGGTACAGGGGCGTCGGAGACCCAGTACTTC.